The clone carrying this T cell receptor (beta chain) was detected many times. This entry comes from a study of spatial heterogeneity in lung cancer. Whole-study context: Sequences of the beta chain were consistently detected in greater numbers than alpha-chain sequences.

The time point here: sample taken at primary tumor resection. No cell sorting; template was whole RNA from tumor, lung tissue or PBMC. TCRdb re-called the 5' RACE reads with MiXCR, one entry per CDR3 protein. The repertoire holds approximately 20,000 distinct CDR3 sequences, with roughly 4.6% as singletons. The CDR3 spans 13 residues. Trimming pared 0 bases from V and 9 bases from J, leaving 6 bases between. In germline, CDR1 is LGHNA, CDR2 YNFKEQ. This chain links TRBV4-2 with TRBJ1-6, with D unresolved. The sample was PBMCs, taken at surgery. The TCR originated in a male donor with early-stage non-small cell lung cancer. CDR3 sequence (DNA): TGTGCCAGCAGCCAAGAACCAGGTTCACCCCTCCACTTT. Protein: CASSQEPGSPLHF.